Shown below are 11 T cell receptor beta chains from a single sample sequenced in a study of shared clonotypes between healthy human individuals. Clones were read by immunoSEQ multiplex PCR, and TCRdb kept only the in-frame ones, dropping some. The profile shows roughly 720,000 clones, less than 95% of them singletons. The sample comprised memory CD8+ T cells from PBMCs. Subset in this sample: CD45RO+ cells pooled with CCR7-negative TemRA cells. These receptors came from a man aged 18 to 29 in good health. Some clones in this sample may be carry-over from other donors' samples.

The chain combines TRBV7-9 with TRBJ1-5; maybe TRBD1 (6 bases). The CDR3 loop spans 14 amino acids. V was clipped by 7 bases and J by 7 bases, with 17 bases between them. Germline loops: CDR1 SEHNR, CDR2 FQNEAQ (reference sequence). The CDR3 bases are TGTGCCAGCACCACCGGGACATCGGACCAGCCCCAGCATTTT. As protein: CASTTGTSDQPQHF. The full variable domain, in which reference TRBV7-9 and TRBJ1-5 provide the parts outside the CDR3, is DTGVSQNPRHKITKRGQNVTFRCDPISEHNRLYWYRQTLGQGPEFLTYFQNEAQLEKSRLLSDRFSAERPKGSFSTLEIQRTEQGDSAMYLCASTTGTSDQPQHFGDGTRLSIL.

The chain employs TRBV7-3 and TRBJ2-1; a weak D match, TRBD2 (6 bases). Between the trimmed V and J ends, which lost 5 bases and 2 bases, there was a span of 16 bases. The CDR3 loop spans 16 amino acids. Germline values: CDR1 SGHTA, CDR2 FQGTGA. In DNA form, the CDR3 reads TGTGCCAGCAGCCCCAGGAGTGGGAGGCCCTACAATGAGCAGTTCTTC. Protein sequence: CASSPRSGRPYNEQFF.

This chain links TRBV7-2 with TRBJ2-1; D is uncertain. Germline CDR1 is SGHTA and CDR2 is FQGNSA. This CDR3 region has 16 residues. V was shortened by 7 bases and J by 3 bases, with 19 bases between the two germline ends. CDR3 amino acids: CASNPLAAGFYNEQFF. Written as DNA, the CDR3 is TGTGCCAGCAACCCTCTTGCAGCCGGGTTCTACAATGAGCAGTTCTTC.

This sequence joins TRBV6-1 and TRBJ2-7; maybe TRBD1 (5 bases). The V gene's germline CDR1 is MNHNS and CDR2 SASEGT. The CDR3 contains 14 residues. V was shortened by 5 bases and J by 3 bases, with 14 bases between the two germline ends. The CDR3 is CASSLPAGFYEQYF. The CDR3 bases are TGTGCCAGCAGTCTCCCGGCAGGGTTCTACGAGCAGTACTTC.

J is TRBJ2-2 and V is TRBV6-6, with TRBD2 identical over 8 bases. The CDR3 consists of 16 residues. Germline values: CDR1 MNHNY, CDR2 SVGAGI (reference sequence). Germline trimming cut 6 bases from V and 1 base from J; bases unmatched to any gene: 7. The CDR3 DNA follows: TGTGCCAGCAGGGACCTAGCGGGCGTGAACACCGGGGAGCTGTTTTTT. Amino acids: CASRDLAGVNTGELFF.

The chain uses TRBV28 and TRBJ1-6; a possible D gene is TRBD1 (5 bases). The germline V and J ends were trimmed by 3 bases and 4 bases, with 10 bases remaining between them. Looked up from germline, CDR1 is MDHEN and CDR2 is SYDVKM. The CDR3 sequence is 15 residues long. The CDR3 coding sequence is TGTGCCAGCAGTTTGGAGGGACGATATAATTCACCCCTCCACTTT. The encoded protein is CASSLEGRYNSPLHF.

This clone was observed a few times. V usage is TRBV11-2 and J usage is TRBJ2-7; 8 positions agree with TRBD2. Trimming removed 1 base from V and 6 bases from J; junction bases left unmatched: 11. CDR3 length: 16 residues. Germline CDR1 reads SGHAT; CDR2 reads FQNNGV. Here the CDR3 DNA reads TGTGCCAGCAGCTTAGCGGGAGGGGCCCTTAAGGGCGAGCAGTACTTC. As protein: CASSLAGGALKGEQYF.

The chain carries TRBV7-9 and TRBJ1-2; possibly TRBD1 for D (5 bases). Germline V gene lookup returns CDR1 SEHNR and CDR2 FQNEAQ (reference sequence). This CDR3 contains 14 residues. V lost 3 bases, J lost 5 bases, and 13 bases lay in between. The chain's CDR3 is CASSFVGGGYGYTF. Written as DNA, the CDR3 is TGTGCCAGCAGCTTTGTTGGCGGGGGTTATGGCTACACCTTC.

This clone was detected a few times. The chain links TRBV19 to TRBJ1-5; D is unclear. Germline-derived CDR1 and CDR2 are LNHDA and SQIVND (reference sequence). The CDR3 is made up of 12 amino acids. V lost 10 bases, J lost 7 bases, and 14 bases lay in between. In DNA form, the CDR3 reads TGTGCCATAGTGGGGTCGGGGCAGCCCCAGCATTTT. This codes for CAIVGSGQPQHF.

The chain carries TRBV19 and TRBJ2-7; D tentatively fits TRBD1 or TRBD2 (6 bases each). V dropped 4 bases and J dropped 3 bases, with 13 bases sitting between them. Germline lookup yields CDR1 LNHDA and CDR2 SQIVND (reference sequence). CDR3 length: 14 amino acids. CDR3 loop: CASSRGARNYEQYF. The CDR3 DNA follows: TGTGCCAGTAGTAGGGGGGCAAGAAACTACGAGCAGTACTTC. Full variable domain (rest looked up from reference TRBV19 and TRBJ2-7): DGGITQSPKYLFRKEGQNVTLSCEQNLNHDAMYWYRQDPGQGLRLIYYSQIVNDFQKGDIAEGYSVSREKKESFPLTVTSAQKNPTAFYLCASSRGARNYEQYFGPGTRLTVT.

This chain joins TRBV9 and TRBJ1-6; D is unresolved. Germline V gene lookup returns CDR1 SGDLS and CDR2 YYNGEE. V shed 3 bases and J shed 5 bases, with 6 bases lying between them. The CDR3 spans 13 residues. CDR3 DNA: TGTGCCAGCAGCGGAAGAGATAATTCACCCCTCCACTTT. It translates to CASSGRDNSPLHF.